Listed below are T cell receptor beta chains from one sample, sequenced in a study of blood T cell repertoires in COVID-19. TCRdb's copy holds only in-frame clones and misses some; the assay was immunoSEQ multiplex PCR. There are 230,000 or so clones in the sample; roughly 79% occur only once, and 6.5% to 9% lies in the top ten. Sequencing was done on a sample of peripheral blood. These receptors all come from a woman of 80 years or more with COVID-19, enrolled during active disease. Both conserved end residues are part of each CDR3. Each record gives: D gene, J gene, clone size, V gene, CDR3 DNA, CDR3 protein. The D gene is left open where the match is weak. Expanded clones are given a class, and other clones once, few, many or no size at all.

- TRBJ1-5 - TRBV28 TGTGCCAGCAGTTTGTACAATCAGCCCCAGCATTTT CASSLYNQPQHF
TRBD1 TRBJ1-2 - TRBV7-9 TGTGCCAGCAGCCTGACAGGGGGCCGGGGCTACACCTTC CASSLTGGRGYTF
TRBD1 TRBJ2-2 few TRBV28 TGTGTTCCCCAGACAGGGGCGACGAGAGGGCGGAGCACCGGGGAGCTGTTTTTT CVPQTGATRGRSTGELFF
- TRBJ1-3 few TRBV4-1 TGCGCCAGCAGCCAGTTGGTCGGGCCGGGGAAAACCGGAAACACCATATATTTT CASSQLVGPGKTGNTIYF
- TRBJ1-1 - TRBV6-6 TGTGCCAGCACCCCCAGTTACAGCGCGGGTGAAGCTTTCTTT CASTPSYSAGEAFF
TRBD1 TRBJ1-4 - TRBV15 TGTGCCACCAGCAGAGTGCGAAAAGGGACAGCCTTCACTTGGACTAATGAAAAACTGTTTTTT CATSRVRKGTAFTWTNEKLFF
TRBD1 TRBJ1-2 - TRBV15 TGTGCCACCAGCAGAGGAGCCTCGGGACAGTTAGTTTATGGCTACACCTTC CATSRGASGQLVYGYTF
- TRBJ1-5 few TRBV2 TGTGCCAGCAGTGTAGCCGTTCTCCGGCCCCAGCATTTT CASSVAVLRPQHF
TRBD1 TRBJ1-5 - TRBV7-6 TGTGCCAGCAGCTTAGAGACAGGGAATGTTGGTTGGCCCCAGCATTTT CASSLETGNVGWPQHF
- TRBJ2-3 - TRBV3-1/TRBV3-2 TGTGCCAGCAGCCCAGGGTTAGATACGCAGTATTTT CASSPGLDTQYF
TRBD2 TRBJ2-1 - TRBV27 TGTGCCAGCAAAAAGTCAGCGGGAGGAGGGTGGAATGAGCAGTTCTTC CASKKSAGGGWNEQFF
TRBD2 TRBJ2-1 - TRBV5-1 TGCGCCAGCAGCCTAGGACTAGCGGGAGGAGTTAGGTCCTACAATGAGCAGTTCTTC CASSLGLAGGVRSYNEQFF
- TRBJ1-6 - TRBV7-2 TGTGCCCTCGCCCGGGATAATTCACCCCTCCACTTT CALARDNSPLHF
TRBD1 TRBJ2-2 - TRBV7-9 TGTGCCAGCAGCTTGGGGACAGGGAACGGGGAGCTGTTTTTT CASSLGTGNGELFF
TRBD1 TRBJ2-2 - TRBV6-5 TGTGCCAGCAGTCCAGACAGGGCGACCGGGGAGCTGTTTTTT CASSPDRATGELFF
- TRBJ1-1 - TRBV3-1/TRBV3-2 TGTGCCAGCGCAGGGGCGAGGAACACTGAAGCTTTCTTT CASAGARNTEAFF
- TRBJ1-6 - TRBV16 TGTGCCAGCAGCCAAAGTGCGAGTCTTAATTCACCCCTCCACTTT CASSQSASLNSPLHF
- TRBJ1-5 - TRBV18 TGTGCCAGCTCATTTGGCGCAGGGAATCAGCCCCAGCATTTT CASSFGAGNQPQHF
TRBD2 TRBJ2-5 - TRBV6-5 TGTGCCAGCAGCCGGGGACTAGCACAAGAGACCCAGTACTTC CASSRGLAQETQYF
TRBD1 TRBJ2-2 - TRBV7-9 TGTGCCAGCTCCAGACAGGGGATTTTTACCGGGGAGCTGTTTTTT CASSRQGIFTGELFF
TRBD1 TRBJ1-1 - TRBV19 TGTGCCAGTAGTATTAAGGGGGCGAGGGGCATGAACACTGAAGCTTTCTTT CASSIKGARGMNTEAFF
- TRBJ1-2 - TRBV7-9 TGTGCCAGCAGCTTAGGTGGGGGCCGGTCATTTTATGGCTACACCTTC CASSLGGGRSFYGYTF
TRBD1 TRBJ1-3 - TRBV3-1/TRBV3-2 TGTGCCAGCAGCCGTGGGACAGGGGGCGTTTCTGGAAACACCATATATTTT CASSRGTGGVSGNTIYF
- TRBJ2-5 - TRBV18 TGTGCCAGCTCACCACCCCCAGTCCAAGAGACCCAGTACTTC CASSPPPVQETQYF
- TRBJ2-2 once TRBV5-4 TGTGCCAGCAGCTTCCCCTCTAAGCCCGGGGAGCTGTTTTTT CASSFPSKPGELFF
- TRBJ1-1 - TRBV7-2 TGTGCCAGCAGCCCTCAGGGGCTGAAGAACACTGAAGCTTTCTTT CASSPQGLKNTEAFF
TRBD1 TRBJ2-1 few TRBV5-1 TGCGCCAGCAGCTTGGGGGACAGGACTTTCAATGAGCAGTTCTTC CASSLGDRTFNEQFF
TRBD2 TRBJ2-7 - TRBV7-8 TGTGCCAGCAGCCCACCGCGGGTTAGCGGGAGGCAATACGAGCAGTACTTC CASSPPRVSGRQYEQYF
TRBD1 TRBJ2-7 - TRBV5-1 TGCGCCAGCAGCGTCACCGGGACAGGGGTCCCTCGCTCCTACTTC CASSVTGTGVPRSYF
- TRBJ1-1 once TRBV5-6 TGTGCCAGCAGCTTGGAAAGAGGGAGTCGGGCTTTCTTT CASSLERGSRAFF
TRBD1 TRBJ1-2 - TRBV9 TGTGCCAGCAGCGTTCAGGGGGGAGGCTACACCTTC CASSVQGGGYTF
- TRBJ2-5 - TRBV15 TGTGCCACCAGCAGGGCCCGTCTAGAGGGGGAAGAGACCCAGTACTTC CATSRARLEGEETQYF
- TRBJ1-1 - TRBV27 TGTGCCAGCACACAGGGCTACTCCTTGAACACTGAAGCTTTCTTT CASTQGYSLNTEAFF
TRBD2 TRBJ2-2 few TRBV5-1 TGCGCCAGCAGTCGTGGACTAGCGAACACCGGGGAGCTGTTTTTT CASSRGLANTGELFF
- TRBJ1-3 - TRBV5-1 TGCGCCAGCTCCTACCGAGGGATCTCTGGAAACACCATATATTTT CASSYRGISGNTIYF
- TRBJ1-6 - TRBV13 TGTGCCAGCAGCTTAGGGAGGTCCTATAATTCACCCCTCCACTTT CASSLGRSYNSPLHF
- TRBJ2-7 - TRBV5-4 TGTGCCAGCAGCTCCATGGCGGGGTACGAGCAGTACTTC CASSSMAGYEQYF
TRBD1 TRBJ1-1 - TRBV5-1 TGCGCCAGCAGCTTTCGACAGGGGGCCGGGGTAACTGAAGCTTTCTTT CASSFRQGAGVTEAFF
TRBD1 TRBJ1-2 - TRBV18 TGTGCCAGCTCACCGTCCCGGGACAGGGGGGCTGGCTACACCTTC CASSPSRDRGAGYTF
- TRBJ1-4 - TRBV6-5 TGTGCCAGCAGTCCCGGGTTTCAGAATGAAAAACTGTTTTTT CASSPGFQNEKLFF
TRBD1 TRBJ1-3 - TRBV19 TGTGCCAGTAGTATCACCGGACAGGGTGCCGGAAACACCATATATTTT CASSITGQGAGNTIYF
TRBD1 TRBJ1-1 - TRBV4-1 TGCGCCAGCAGCCAAGATCGGGACAGGGGAGTGGCAACTGAAGCTTTCTTT CASSQDRDRGVATEAFF
TRBD2 TRBJ2-1 - TRBV14 TGTGCCAGCAGAATCAGCGGGGGTGGCAACAATGAGCAGTTCTTC CASRISGGGNNEQFF
- TRBJ1-5 - TRBV19 TGTGCCAGTAGTATGGGCTATCAGCCCCAGCATTTT CASSMGYQPQHF
- TRBJ1-2 - TRBV7-2 TGTGCCAGCAGCTTCTGGGGAGCTTGGGGCTACACCTTC CASSFWGAWGYTF
TRBD1 TRBJ1-6 - TRBV5-4 TGTGCCAGCAGCTTGACGGACAGGGCCAATTCACCCCTCCACTTT CASSLTDRANSPLHF
TRBD1 TRBJ1-2 - TRBV5-1 TGCGCCAGCAGCTTGGACAGGGGCAATGGCTACACCTTC CASSLDRGNGYTF
- TRBJ2-3 - TRBV5-4 TGTGCCAGCAGCTTGGTCGCGGGTAGCACAGATACGCAGTATTTT CASSLVAGSTDTQYF